A single sample gave rise to the 3 T cell receptor beta chains below, sequenced in a study of shared T cell receptors in the human thymus. Sequencing was performed with immunoSEQ multiplex PCR; in TCRdb, only in-frame clones are kept and a portion is missing. The sample holds hundreds of thousands of clones, roughly 90% seen once. The data also belong to a second study, concerning human thymus T cells.

Sequences were obtained from thymocytes. The receptors were sampled from a boy under two years old with a congenital heart defect.

The J gene is TRBJ2-1, the V gene TRBV30; TRBD1 matches 7 bases. V shed 8 bases, J shed 14 bases, and the junction held 6 bases outside the gene matches. Germline V gene sequence: CDR1 GTSNPN, CDR2 SVGIG (reference sequence). The CDR3 sequence is 9 residues long. Written as DNA, the CDR3 is TGTGCCCCCAGGGGGAATGAGTTCTTC. Protein product: CAPRGNEFF.

The chain has TRBV14 and TRBJ2-1, with D perhaps matching TRBD1 (5 bases). CDR1 is SGHDN and CDR2 is FVKESK in the germline V gene. This CDR3 comprises 14 residues. V dropped 1 base and J dropped 5 bases, with 9 bases sitting between them. The CDR3 is CASSQGLGDNEQFF. The CDR3 coding sequence is TGTGCCAGCAGCCAAGGGCTAGGGGACAATGAGCAGTTCTTC.

The J gene is TRBJ1-5, the V gene TRBV15; possibly TRBD1 for D (5 bases). This CDR3 has 15 residues. Germline assignment: CDR1 LNHNV and CDR2 YYDKDF (reference sequence). Trimming removed 1 base at V and 7 bases at J, with 14 bases between. CDR3 DNA: TGTGCCACCAGCAGAGTAGGAGGGGCAGAGCAGCCCCAGCATTTT. It encodes CATSRVGGAEQPQHF.